This T cell receptor (beta chain) was identified during a study of control samples from healthy donors and cancer patients. Data came from immunoSEQ multiplex PCR; TCRdb stores just in-frame clones and leaves some out. Counted here are about 100,000 clones, about 80% occurring once; the ten biggest clones make up 6.5%. This clonotype was sampled from a man between 18 and 29 years old in good health. Sequencing was performed on blood.

DNA of the CDR3: TGTGCCAGTCGACAGGGGAATTCACCCCTCCACTTT. It encodes CASRQGNSPLHF. V is TRBV12-3 or TRBV12-4 and J is TRBJ1-6, with 8 bases identical to TRBD1. V lost 9 bases and J lost 7; bases outside the gene matches: 2. The CDR3 covers 12 residues.